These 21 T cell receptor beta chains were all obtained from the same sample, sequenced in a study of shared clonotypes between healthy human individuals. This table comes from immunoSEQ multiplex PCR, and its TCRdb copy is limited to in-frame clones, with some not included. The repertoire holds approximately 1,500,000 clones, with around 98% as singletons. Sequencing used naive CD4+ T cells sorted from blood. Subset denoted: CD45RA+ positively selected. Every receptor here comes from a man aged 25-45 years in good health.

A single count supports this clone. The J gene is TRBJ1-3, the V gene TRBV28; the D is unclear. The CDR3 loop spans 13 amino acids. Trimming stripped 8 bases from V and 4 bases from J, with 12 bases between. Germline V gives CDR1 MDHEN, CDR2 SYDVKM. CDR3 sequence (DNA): TGTGCCAGCTATGCACGGTTAGGAAACACCATATATTTT. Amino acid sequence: CASYARLGNTIYF.

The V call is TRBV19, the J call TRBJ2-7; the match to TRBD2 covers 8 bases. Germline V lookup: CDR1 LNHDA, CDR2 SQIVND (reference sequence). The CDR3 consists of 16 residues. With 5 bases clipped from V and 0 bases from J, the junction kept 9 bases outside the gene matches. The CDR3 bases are TGTGCCAGTAGTGGGCCGACCGGGACTAGCTCCTACGAGCAGTACTTC. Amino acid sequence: CASSGPTGTSSYEQYF.

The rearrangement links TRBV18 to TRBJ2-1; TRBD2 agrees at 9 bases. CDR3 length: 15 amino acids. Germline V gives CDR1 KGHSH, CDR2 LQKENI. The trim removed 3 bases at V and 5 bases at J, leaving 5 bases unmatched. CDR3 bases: TGTGCCAGCTCACCCTCCGGGACTAGCAACAATGAGCAGTTCTTC. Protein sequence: CASSPSGTSNNEQFF.

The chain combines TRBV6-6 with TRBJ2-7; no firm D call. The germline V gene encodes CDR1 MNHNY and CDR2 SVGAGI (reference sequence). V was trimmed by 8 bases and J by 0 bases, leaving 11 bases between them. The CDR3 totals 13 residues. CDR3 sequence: CASVGRSSYEQYF. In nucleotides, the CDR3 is TGTGCCAGCGTTGGACGGAGCTCCTACGAGCAGTACTTC.

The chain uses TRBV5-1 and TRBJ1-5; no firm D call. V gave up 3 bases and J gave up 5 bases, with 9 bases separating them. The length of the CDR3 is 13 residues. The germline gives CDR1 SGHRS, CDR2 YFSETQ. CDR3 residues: CASSSDTDQPQHF. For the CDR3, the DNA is TGCGCCAGCAGCTCCGACACAGATCAGCCCCAGCATTTT.

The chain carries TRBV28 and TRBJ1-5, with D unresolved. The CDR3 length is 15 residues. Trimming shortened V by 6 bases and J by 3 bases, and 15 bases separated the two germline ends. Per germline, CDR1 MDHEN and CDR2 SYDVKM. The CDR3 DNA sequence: TGTGCCAGCAGGTCCCGGCCCATGTCCAATCAGCCCCAGCATTTT. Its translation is CASRSRPMSNQPQHF.

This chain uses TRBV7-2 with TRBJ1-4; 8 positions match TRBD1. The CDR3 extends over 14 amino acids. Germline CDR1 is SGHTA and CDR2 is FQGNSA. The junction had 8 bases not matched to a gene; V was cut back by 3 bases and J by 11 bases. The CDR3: CASSLYQGAVKLFF. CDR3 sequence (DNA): TGTGCCAGCAGCTTGTACCAGGGGGCAGTTAAACTGTTTTTT.

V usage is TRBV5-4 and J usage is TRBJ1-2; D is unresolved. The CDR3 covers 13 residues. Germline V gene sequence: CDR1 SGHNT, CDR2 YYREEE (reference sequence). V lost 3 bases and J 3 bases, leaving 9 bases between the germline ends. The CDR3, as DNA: TGTGCCAGCAGCTCAGACGGGTACTATGGCTACACCTTC. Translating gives CASSSDGYYGYTF.

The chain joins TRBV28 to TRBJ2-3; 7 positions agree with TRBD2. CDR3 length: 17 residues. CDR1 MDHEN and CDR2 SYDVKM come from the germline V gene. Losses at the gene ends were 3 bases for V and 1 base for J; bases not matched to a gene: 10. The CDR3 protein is CASSFRAGVDGTDTQYF. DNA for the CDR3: TGTGCCAGCAGTTTTCGGGCGGGGGTCGACGGCACAGATACGCAGTATTTT.

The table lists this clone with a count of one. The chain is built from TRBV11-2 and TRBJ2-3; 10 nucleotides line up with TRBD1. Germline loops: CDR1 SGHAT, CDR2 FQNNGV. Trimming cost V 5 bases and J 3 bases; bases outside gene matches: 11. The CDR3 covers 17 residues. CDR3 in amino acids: CASSISPGQGKTDTQYF. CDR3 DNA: TGTGCCAGCAGCATCTCTCCGGGACAGGGGAAAACAGATACGCAGTATTTT.

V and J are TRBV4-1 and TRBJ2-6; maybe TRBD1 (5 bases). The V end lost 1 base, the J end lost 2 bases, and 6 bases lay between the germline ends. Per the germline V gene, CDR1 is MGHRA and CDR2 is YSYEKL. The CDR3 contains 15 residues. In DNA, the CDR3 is TGCGCCAGCAGCCAAGTAGGGGCTGGGGCCAACGTCCTGACTTTC. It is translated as CASSQVGAGANVLTF.

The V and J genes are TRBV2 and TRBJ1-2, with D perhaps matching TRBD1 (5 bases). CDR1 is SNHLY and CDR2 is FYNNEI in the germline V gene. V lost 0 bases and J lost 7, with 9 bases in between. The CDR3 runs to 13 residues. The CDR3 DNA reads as TGTGCCAGCAGTGAAGCGTCGGGACTTGGCTACACCTTC. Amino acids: CASSEASGLGYTF.

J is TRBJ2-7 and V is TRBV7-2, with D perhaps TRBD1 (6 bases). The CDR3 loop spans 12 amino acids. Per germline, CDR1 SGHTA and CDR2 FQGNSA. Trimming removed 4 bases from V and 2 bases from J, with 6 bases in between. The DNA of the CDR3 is TGTGCCAGCAGCTACAGGGCCTACGAGCAGTACTTC. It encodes CASSYRAYEQYF. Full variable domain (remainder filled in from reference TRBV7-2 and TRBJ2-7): GAGVSQSPSNKVTEKGKDVELRCDPISGHTALYWYRQSLGQGLEFLIYFQGNSAPDKSGLPSDRFSAERTGGSVSTLTIQRTQQEDSAVYLCASSYRAYEQYFGPGTRLTVT.

CDR3 loop: CASSYSNVGELFF. DNA for the CDR3: TGTGCCAGCAGTTACTCGAATGTTGGCGAACTGTTTTTT. The chain employs TRBV6-5 and TRBJ1-4; D not resolved. Trimming shortened V by 0 bases and J by 12 bases, and 11 bases separated the two germline ends. This CDR3 region has 13 residues. CDR1 is MNHEY and CDR2 is SVGAGI in the germline V gene.

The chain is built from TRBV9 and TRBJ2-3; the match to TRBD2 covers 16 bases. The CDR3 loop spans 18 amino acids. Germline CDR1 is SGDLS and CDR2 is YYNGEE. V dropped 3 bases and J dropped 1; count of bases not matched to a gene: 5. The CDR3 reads CASSAGTSGRAGTDTQYF. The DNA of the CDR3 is TGTGCCAGCAGCGCCGGGACTAGCGGGAGGGCCGGCACAGATACGCAGTATTTT.

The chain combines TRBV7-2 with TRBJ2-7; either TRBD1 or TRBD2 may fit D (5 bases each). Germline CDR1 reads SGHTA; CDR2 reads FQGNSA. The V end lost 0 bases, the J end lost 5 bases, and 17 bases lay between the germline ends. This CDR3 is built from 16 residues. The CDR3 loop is CASSLALTQRGHEQYF. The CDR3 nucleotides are TGTGCCAGCAGCTTAGCGCTGACCCAGAGGGGCCACGAGCAGTACTTC.

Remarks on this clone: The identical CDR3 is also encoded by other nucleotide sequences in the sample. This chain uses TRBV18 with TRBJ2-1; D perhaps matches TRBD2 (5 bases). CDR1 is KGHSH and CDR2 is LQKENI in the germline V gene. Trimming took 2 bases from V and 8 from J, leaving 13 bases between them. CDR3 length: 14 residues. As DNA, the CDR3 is TGTGCCAGCTCACCATTATCGGGGTCCGATGAGCAGTTCTTC. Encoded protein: CASSPLSGSDEQFF.

The CDR3 DNA reads TGCGCCAGCAGCTTGGGGGACAGGGGAGGCGATGAGCAGTTCTTC. This gives the protein CASSLGDRGGDEQFF. The rearrangement uses TRBV5-1 and TRBJ2-1, with 10 nucleotides matching TRBD1. This CDR3 region has 15 residues. Germline V gene lookup returns CDR1 SGHRS and CDR2 YFSETQ. The V gene end was trimmed by 0 bases and the J gene end by 8 bases; junction bases not matched to a gene: 5.

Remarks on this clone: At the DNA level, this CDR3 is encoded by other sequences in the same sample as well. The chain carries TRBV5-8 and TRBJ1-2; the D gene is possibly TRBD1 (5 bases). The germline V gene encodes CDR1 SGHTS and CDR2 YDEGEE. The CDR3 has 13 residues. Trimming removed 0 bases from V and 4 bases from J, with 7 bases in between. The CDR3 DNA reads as TGTGCCAGCAGCTTGGTGGGGGTCTATGGCTACACCTTC. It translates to CASSLVGVYGYTF.

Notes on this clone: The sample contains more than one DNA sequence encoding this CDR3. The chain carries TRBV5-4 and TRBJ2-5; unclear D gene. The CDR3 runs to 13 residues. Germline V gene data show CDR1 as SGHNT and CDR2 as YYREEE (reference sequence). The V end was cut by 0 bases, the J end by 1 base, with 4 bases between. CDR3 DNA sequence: TGTGCCAGCAGCTTGGAAATCCAAGAGACCCAGTACTTC. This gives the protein CASSLEIQETQYF.

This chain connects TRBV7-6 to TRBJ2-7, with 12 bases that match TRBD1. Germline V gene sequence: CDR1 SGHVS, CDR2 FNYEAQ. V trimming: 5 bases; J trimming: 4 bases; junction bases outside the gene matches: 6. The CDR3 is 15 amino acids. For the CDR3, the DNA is TGTGCCAGCAGCAAGGGGACAGGGGGCGGGTACGAGCAGTACTTC. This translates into CASSKGTGGGYEQYF.